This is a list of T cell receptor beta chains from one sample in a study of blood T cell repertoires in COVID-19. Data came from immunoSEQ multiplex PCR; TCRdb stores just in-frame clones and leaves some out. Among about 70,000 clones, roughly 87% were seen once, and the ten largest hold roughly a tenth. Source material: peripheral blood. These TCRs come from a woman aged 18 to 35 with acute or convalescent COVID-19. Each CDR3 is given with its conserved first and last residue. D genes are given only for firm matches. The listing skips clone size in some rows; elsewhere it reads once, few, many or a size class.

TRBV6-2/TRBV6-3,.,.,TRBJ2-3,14,TGTGCCAGCAGTTACTTCAGTAGCACAGATACGCAGTATTTT,CASSYFSSTDTQYF
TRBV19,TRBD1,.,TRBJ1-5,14,TGTGCCAGTAGTGGGACAGGGGGCGTTCAGCCCCAGCATTTT,CASSGTGGVQPQHF
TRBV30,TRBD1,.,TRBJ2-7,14,TGTGCCTGGTCAACCGGGACAGGGAGTTACGAGCAGTACTTC,CAWSTGTGSYEQYF
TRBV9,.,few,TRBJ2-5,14,TGTGCCAGCAGCAAGGGAAGAGGGCTAGAGACCCAGTACTTC,CASSKGRGLETQYF
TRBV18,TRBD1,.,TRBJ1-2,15,TGTGCCAGCTCACGGGACAGGATAGCTAACTATGGCTACACCTTC,CASSRDRIANYGYTF
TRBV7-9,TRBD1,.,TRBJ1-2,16,TGTGCCAGCAGCCACGGGACAGGGAATTACAACTATGGCTACACCTTC,CASSHGTGNYNYGYTF
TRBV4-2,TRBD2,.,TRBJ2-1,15,TGTGCCAGCAGCCCTAGCGGGAGCGGCTACAATGAGCAGTTCTTC,CASSPSGSGYNEQFF
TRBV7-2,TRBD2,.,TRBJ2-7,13,TGTGCCAGCAGTTTATCGGGAGCGGGGGAGCAGTACTTC,CASSLSGAGEQYF
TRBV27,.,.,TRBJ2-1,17,TGTGCCAGCAGTTTAATCTACAGGGAACACACCTACAATGAGCAGTTCTTC,CASSLIYREHTYNEQFF
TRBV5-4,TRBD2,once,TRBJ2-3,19,TGTGCCAGCAGCTTTGAAGGTCTAGCGGGGGGGTTTAGCACAGATACGCAGTATTTT,CASSFEGLAGGFSTDTQYF
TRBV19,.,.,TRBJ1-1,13,TGTGCCAGTAGTGGGACAAGGAACACTGAAGCTTTCTTT,CASSGTRNTEAFF
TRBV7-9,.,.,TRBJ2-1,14,TGTGCCAGCAGCCCCGACACACCCTACAATGAGCAGTTCTTC,CASSPDTPYNEQFF
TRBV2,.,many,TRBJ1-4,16,TGTGCCAGCAATAAAGAGGCGTCTGCAACTAATGAAAAACTGTTTTTT,CASNKEASATNEKLFF
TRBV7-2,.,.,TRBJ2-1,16,TGTGCCAGCAGCTTAGTCGGTCGGCGGGTAGCCAATGAGCAGTTCTTC,CASSLVGRRVANEQFF
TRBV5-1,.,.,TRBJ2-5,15,TGCGCCAGCAGCCTAGGCGGCCCCCGGGGGGAGACCCAGTACTTC,CASSLGGPRGETQYF
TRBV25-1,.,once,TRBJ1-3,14,TGTGCCAGCAGTGATGTCGGCTCTGGAAACACCATATATTTT,CASSDVGSGNTIYF
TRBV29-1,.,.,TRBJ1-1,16,TGCAGCGTTGAAGATGACTCTAGGGGCTTCGGGCAAGAGGCTTTCTTT,CSVEDDSRGFGQEAFF
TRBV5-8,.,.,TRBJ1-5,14,TGTGCCAGCAGCTTGGAATATAGCAATCAGCCCCAGCATTTT,CASSLEYSNQPQHF
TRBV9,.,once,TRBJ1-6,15,TGTGCCAGCAGCGTTGACGGGGGGGCGAATTCACCCCTCCACTTT,CASSVDGGANSPLHF
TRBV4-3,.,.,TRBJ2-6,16,TGCGCCAGCAGCCCCTGGGGGCACTCTGGGGCCAACGTCCTGACTTTC,CASSPWGHSGANVLTF
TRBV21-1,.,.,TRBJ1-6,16,TGTGCCAGCATCAAAGACAGGATGGGGCATAATTCACCCCTCCACTTT,CASIKDRMGHNSPLHF
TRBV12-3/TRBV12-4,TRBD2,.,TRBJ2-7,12,TGTGCCACTAGCGGCGCGGGCGGCGAGCAGTACTTC,CATSGAGGEQYF
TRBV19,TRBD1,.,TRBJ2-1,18,TGTGCCAGTAGTCAGAGTCCCGGGACAGGGGCGGACTACAATGAGCAGTTCTTC,CASSQSPGTGADYNEQFF
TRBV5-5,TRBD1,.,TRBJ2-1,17,TGTGCCAGCAGCTCGGGGGACAGGGGGCAAACCTACAATGAGCAGTTCTTC,CASSSGDRGQTYNEQFF
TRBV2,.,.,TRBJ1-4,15,TGTGCCAGCAGTGAAGGGACAGCAACTAATGAAAAACTGTTTTTT,CASSEGTATNEKLFF
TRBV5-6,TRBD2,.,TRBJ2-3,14,TGTGCCAGCAGCTTGGTATCTAGCGGGGGGGAGCAGTATTTT,CASSLVSSGGEQYF
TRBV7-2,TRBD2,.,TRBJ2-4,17,TGTGCCAGCAGCTCTCTCAGCGGGGGCAAGGCCAAAAACATTCAGTACTTC,CASSSLSGGKAKNIQYF
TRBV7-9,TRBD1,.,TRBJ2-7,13,TGTGCCAGCAGCCCAGGGGGCGTCTACGAGCAGTACTTC,CASSPGGVYEQYF
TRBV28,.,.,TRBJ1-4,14,TGTGCCAGCAGCAAACAGGGAACTAATGAAAAACTGTTTTTT,CASSKQGTNEKLFF
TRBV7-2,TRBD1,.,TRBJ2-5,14,TGTGCCAGCGCGGGACAGGGGGGACAAGAGACCCAGTACTTC,CASAGQGGQETQYF
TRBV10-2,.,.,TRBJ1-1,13,TGCGCCAGCAGTGATATCCTGAACACTGAAGCTTTCTTT,CASSDILNTEAFF
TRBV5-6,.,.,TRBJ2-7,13,TGTGCCAGCAGCTTGGCACTATCCTACGAGCAGTACTTC,CASSLALSYEQYF
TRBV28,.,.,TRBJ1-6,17,TGTGCCAGCAGTATTAACAGGGAGATGACCTATAATTCACCCCTCCACTTT,CASSINREMTYNSPLHF
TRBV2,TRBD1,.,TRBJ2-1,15,TGTACCAGCAGTGAGGGGACAGGGGGAAACAATGAGCAGTTCTTC,CTSSEGTGGNNEQFF
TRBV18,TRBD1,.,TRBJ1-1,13,TGTGCCAGCTCAACAGGGGGCGGCACTGAAGCTTTCTTT,CASSTGGGTEAFF
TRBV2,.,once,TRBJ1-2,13,TGTGCCAGCAGTGATGGGGAGAACTATGGCTACACCTTC,CASSDGENYGYTF
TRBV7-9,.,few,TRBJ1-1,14,TGTGCCAGCAGCTTATTGGAGGGTCTCACTGAAGCTTTCTTT,CASSLLEGLTEAFF
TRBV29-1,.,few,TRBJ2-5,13,TGCAGCGTTGTTGTCGCGAACCAAGAGACCCAGTACTTC,CSVVVANQETQYF
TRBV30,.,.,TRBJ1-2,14,TGTGCCTGGAGGAGGAGCAGGTTACGGGGTGGCTACACCTTC,CAWRRSRLRGGYTF
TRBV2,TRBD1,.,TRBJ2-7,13,TGTGCCAGCACCGCCGGGACAGACTACGAGCAGTACTTC,CASTAGTDYEQYF
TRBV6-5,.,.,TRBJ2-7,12,TGTGCCAGTAGCCGTTCGGGCTACGAGCAGTACTTC,CASSRSGYEQYF
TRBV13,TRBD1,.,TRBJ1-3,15,TGTGCCAGCAGCTTGGGACAGGGCTCTGGAAACACCATATATTTT,CASSLGQGSGNTIYF
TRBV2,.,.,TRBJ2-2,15,TGTGCCAGCAGTGAAAGCGGTGGGATGGCCGGGGAGCTGTTTTTT,CASSESGGMAGELFF
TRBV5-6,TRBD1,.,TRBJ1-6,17,TGTGCCAGCAGCGCCTACAGGGGGAGCTCCTATAATTCACCCCTCCACTTT,CASSAYRGSSYNSPLHF
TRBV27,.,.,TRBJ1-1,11,TGTGCCAGCAGATCACAGGGTGAGGCTTTCTTT,CASRSQGEAFF
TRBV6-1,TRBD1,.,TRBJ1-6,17,TGTGCCAGCAGTGATTCGGACAGGGGAGGTGGGAATTCACCCCTCCACTTT,CASSDSDRGGGNSPLHF
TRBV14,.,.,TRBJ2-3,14,TGTGCCAGCAGCCAAGTGGGGGCAGGAGATACGCAGTATTTT,CASSQVGAGDTQYF
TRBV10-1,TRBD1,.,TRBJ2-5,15,TGCGCCAGCAGTGAGTTCGCGAGCAGGGGGGAGACCCAGTACTTC,CASSEFASRGETQYF
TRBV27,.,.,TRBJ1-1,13,TGTGCCAGCAGTTTTTCAGGGGCCCCTGAAGCTTTCTTT,CASSFSGAPEAFF
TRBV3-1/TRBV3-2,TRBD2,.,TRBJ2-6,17,TGTGCCAGCAGCCTTAGCGGGGGGTACTCTGGGGCCAACGTCCTGACTTTC,CASSLSGGYSGANVLTF
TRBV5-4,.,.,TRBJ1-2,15,TGTGCCAGCAGCTCGCCCGGACAGTCCTTCTCTGGCTACACCTTC,CASSSPGQSFSGYTF
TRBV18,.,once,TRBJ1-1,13,TGTGCCAGCGCAGACACACAGAACACTGAAGCTTTCTTT,CASADTQNTEAFF